This TCR beta chain was identified in a study of cytomegalovirus exposure and HLA in healthy donors. Findings and caveats of the study: By a later analysis, the bulk of CMV-associated TCR beta chains appeared HLA-restricted.

The study ran its PCR with 60 Vbeta and 13 Jbeta primers. Sequenced by immunoSEQ multiplex PCR; TCRdb stores in-frame clones only, minus some. The data show more than 100,000 clones, around four fifths seen once. To note about this clone: Its target is unknown.

Sequences were obtained from PBMCs. This clonotype was obtained from a man in his sixties in good health and CMV-seropositive.

The CDR3 bases are TGCGCCAGCAGCTTGGCCGGGAAGGAGCCCCAGCATTTT. It encodes CASSLAGKEPQHF. The genes are TRBV5-1 and TRBJ1-5; D ambiguous. The CDR3 has 13 amino acids. CDR1 SGHRS and CDR2 YFSETQ come from the germline V gene. V lost 0 bases and J 8 bases, leaving 9 bases between the germline ends.